This TCR beta chain was identified during a study of shared clonotypes between healthy human individuals. Study-level results: Unshared clonotypes carried lower generation probabilities than those common to all four donors. Estimated clonotype richness was generally higher in naive than memory subsets.

Libraries were prepared by immunoSEQ multiplex PCR; TCRdb keeps only in-frame clonotypes and omits some of them. The repertoire holds more than 1,200,000 clones, with around 98.5% as singletons. On this clone: What it binds is unknown.

The CDR3 is made up of 12 amino acids. Per germline, CDR1 WNHNN and CDR2 SYGVQD (reference sequence). Losses at the gene ends were 4 bases for V and 12 bases for J; bases not matched to a gene: 5. The sequence was obtained from a man aged 30-40 years in good health. This rearrangement joins TRBV10-1 to TRBJ2-7; TRBD2 matches 11 bases. Material for sequencing was naive CD4+ T cells sorted from blood. This sample's subset: CD45RA+ positively selected. CDR3: CASSGGTSGWYF. CDR3 nucleotide sequence: TGCGCCAGCAGTGGGGGGACTAGCGGTTGGTACTTC.